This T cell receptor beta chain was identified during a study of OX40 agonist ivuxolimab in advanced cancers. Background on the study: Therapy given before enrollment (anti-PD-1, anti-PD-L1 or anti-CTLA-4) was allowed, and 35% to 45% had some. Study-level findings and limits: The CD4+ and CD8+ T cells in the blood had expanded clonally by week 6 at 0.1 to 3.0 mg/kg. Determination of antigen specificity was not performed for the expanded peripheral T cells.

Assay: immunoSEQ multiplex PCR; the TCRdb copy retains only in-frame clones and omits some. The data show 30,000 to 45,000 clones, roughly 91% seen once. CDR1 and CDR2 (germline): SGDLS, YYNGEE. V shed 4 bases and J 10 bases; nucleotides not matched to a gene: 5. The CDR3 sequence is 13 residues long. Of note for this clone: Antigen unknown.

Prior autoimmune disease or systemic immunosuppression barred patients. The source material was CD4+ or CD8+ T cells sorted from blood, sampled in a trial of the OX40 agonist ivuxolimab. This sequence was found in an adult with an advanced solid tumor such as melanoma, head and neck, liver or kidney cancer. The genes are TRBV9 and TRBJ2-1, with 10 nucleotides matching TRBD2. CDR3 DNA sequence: TGTGCCAGCAGCCCTAGCGGGGGAGCGGAGCAGTTCTTC. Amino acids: CASSPSGGAEQFF.